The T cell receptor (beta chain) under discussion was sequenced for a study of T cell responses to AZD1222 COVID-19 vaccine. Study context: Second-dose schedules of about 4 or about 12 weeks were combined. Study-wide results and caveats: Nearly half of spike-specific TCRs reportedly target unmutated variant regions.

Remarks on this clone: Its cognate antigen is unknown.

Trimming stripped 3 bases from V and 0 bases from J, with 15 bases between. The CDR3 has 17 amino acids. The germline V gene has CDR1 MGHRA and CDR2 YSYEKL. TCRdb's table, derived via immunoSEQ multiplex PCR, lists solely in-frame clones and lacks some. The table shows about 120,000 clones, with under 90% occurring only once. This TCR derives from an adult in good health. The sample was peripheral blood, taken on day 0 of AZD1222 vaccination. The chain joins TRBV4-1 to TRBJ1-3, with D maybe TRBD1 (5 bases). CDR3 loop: CASSHGAVLTSGNTIYF. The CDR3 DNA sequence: TGCGCCAGCAGCCATGGGGCAGTGCTGACCTCTGGAAACACCATATATTTT.